What follows are 3 T cell receptor beta chains derived from one specimen sequenced in a study of PD-L1 blockade in urothelial cancer. Clones were read by immunoSEQ multiplex PCR, and TCRdb kept only the in-frame ones, dropping some. The sample carries approximately 90,000 clones, 84% recorded once. Stated time point: pretreatment peripheral blood. The input for sequencing was PBMCs, taken around atezolizumab (anti-PD-L1) treatment. These receptors came from a man aged 55-75 years with urothelial cancer.

This clone was detected a few times. The chain combines TRBV13 with TRBJ1-1; D uncertain. The CDR3 has 15 amino acids. V dropped 5 bases and J dropped 0 bases, with 13 bases sitting between them. Germline V lookup: CDR1 PRHDT, CDR2 FYEKMQ (reference sequence). The CDR3 region has the DNA TGTGCCAGCAGCCCGATCGATGGAGTGAACACTGAAGCTTTCTTT. It is translated as CASSPIDGVNTEAFF.

The genes are TRBV6-6 and TRBJ1-2; no clear D. Deletions cut 7 bases from V and 3 bases from J, with 12 bases between. The CDR3 extends over 13 amino acids. Germline CDR1 and CDR2: MNHNY and SVGAGI (reference sequence). The CDR3 region has the DNA TGTGCCAGCACGGGGTATGTGGACTATGGCTACACCTTC. Amino acid sequence: CASTGYVDYGYTF.

The chain carries TRBV4-2 and TRBJ2-2; a weak D match, TRBD1 (5 bases). The CDR3 loop spans 18 amino acids. V was pared by 2 bases and J by 0 bases, with 16 bases between. From germline, CDR1 is LGHNA and CDR2 YNFKEQ. The CDR3 reads CASSQLLDITPNTGELFF. The CDR3, as DNA: TGTGCCAGCAGCCAACTGCTGGACATAACCCCGAACACCGGGGAGCTGTTTTTT.